These 2 T cell receptor beta chains originate from one sample sequenced in a study of cytomegalovirus exposure and HLA in healthy donors. Researchers ran the PCR with 60 Vbeta and 13 Jbeta primers. Profiling relied on immunoSEQ multiplex PCR, and the TCRdb table lists in-frame clones only, not all of them. The sample lists under 200,000 clones; about 80% were seen once. The sequencing sample was made of PBMCs. Receptor source: a woman between 45 and 60 years old in good health and CMV-seronegative.

The chain couples TRBV27 to TRBJ2-7; 9 nucleotides line up with TRBD2. The ends lost 7 bases at V and 2 bases at J; junction bases unmatched: 9. The length of the CDR3 is 15 residues. From germline, CDR1 is MNHEY and CDR2 SMNVEV (reference sequence). The CDR3 spells CASTVAGVTTYEQYF. The DNA of the CDR3 is TGTGCCAGCACTGTAGCGGGAGTTACTACCTACGAGCAGTACTTC.

The chain has TRBV11-1 and TRBJ2-1; no reliable D call. This CDR3 contains 14 residues. The germline V gene has CDR1 SGHAT and CDR2 FQDESV (reference sequence). Trimming removed 5 bases at V and 5 bases at J, with 13 bases between. CDR3 amino acids: CASSPPGLDNEQFF. The CDR3 DNA sequence: TGTGCCAGCAGCCCGCCGGGTTTGGACAATGAGCAGTTCTTC. Full variable domain (outside the CDR3, taken from reference TRBV11-1 and TRBJ2-1): EAEVAQSPRYKITEKSQAVAFWCDPISGHATLYWYRQILGQGPELLVQFQDESVVDDSQLPKDRFSAERLKGVDSTLKIQPAELGDSAMYLCASSPPGLDNEQFFGPGTRLTVL.